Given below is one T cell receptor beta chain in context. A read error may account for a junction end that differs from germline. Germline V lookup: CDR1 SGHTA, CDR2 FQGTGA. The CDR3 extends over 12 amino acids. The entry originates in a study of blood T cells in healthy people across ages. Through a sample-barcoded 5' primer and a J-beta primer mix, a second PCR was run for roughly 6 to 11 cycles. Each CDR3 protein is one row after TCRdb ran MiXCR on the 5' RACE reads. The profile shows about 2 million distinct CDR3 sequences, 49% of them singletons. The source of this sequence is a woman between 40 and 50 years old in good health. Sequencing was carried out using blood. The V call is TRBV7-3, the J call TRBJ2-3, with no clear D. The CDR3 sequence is CASSLVSDTHYF. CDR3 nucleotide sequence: TGTGCCAGCAGCTTGGTTTCGGATACGCATTATTTT.